A selection of T cell receptor beta chains follows, all from one sample in a study of blood T cells in healthy people across ages. Each CDR3 protein is one row after TCRdb ran MiXCR on the 5' RACE reads. The sample records roughly 1,300,000 distinct CDR3 sequences, 59% being singletons. The material sequenced was blood. The receptors here all came from a man aged 18 to 30 in good health. Both conserved end residues are part of each CDR3. D genes are given only for firm matches. For some rows the clone size is stated as once, few or many, or as a class when expanded; others skip it.

d_gene	v_gene	abundance	j_gene	CDR3nt	CDR3aa
TRBD1	TRBV15	once	TRBJ1-5	TGTGCCACCAGCAAGGACAGGGGGCTTAATCAGCCCCAGCATTTT	CATSKDRGLNQPQHF
.	TRBV7-9	.	TRBJ1-2	TGTGCCAGCAGCTTACCCCTGACAGGCACCTATGGCTACACCTTC	CASSLPLTGTYGYTF
.	TRBV6-5	.	TRBJ2-7	TGTGCCAGCAGTTACGCGGGCAGGGAAGACTACGAGCAGTACTTC	CASSYAGREDYEQYF
TRBD2	TRBV20-1	.	TRBJ2-1	TGCAGTGCTAGCGGACTAGCGGGGGGGCAGATCGCCTACAATGAGCAGTTCTTC	CSASGLAGGQIAYNEQFF
TRBD1	TRBV4-1	once	TRBJ2-7	TGCGCCAGCAGCCAGATGGGACAGGGCTCCTACAATGAGCAGTACTTC	CASSQMGQGSYNEQYF
TRBD2	TRBV11-2	.	TRBJ2-3	TGTGCCAGCAGCCCCCGGACTAGCGGGGGGGCCCTCACAGATACGCAGTATTTT	CASSPRTSGGALTDTQYF
.	TRBV2	.	TRBJ2-5	TGTGCCAGCAGTGAAGCAGGCGGGTTTCTGGGAGAGACCCAGTACTTC	CASSEAGGFLGETQYF
.	TRBV7-9	.	TRBJ2-7	TGTGCCAGCAGCCAAACGGCGCCCTACGAGCAGTACTTC	CASSQTAPYEQYF
.	TRBV5-5	.	TRBJ2-6	TGTGCCAGCAACTTTATCAAAACGTCTGGGGCCAACGTCCTGACTTTC	CASNFIKTSGANVLTF
.	TRBV7-2	.	TRBJ2-3	TGTGCCAGCAGCTCTTTCGCAGATACGCAGTATTTT	CASSSFADTQYF
TRBD2	TRBV4-2	.	TRBJ2-5	TGTGCCAGCAGCCAAGATCCGACTGCGGGAGAAAGGGAAGAGACCCAGTACTTC	CASSQDPTAGEREETQYF
.	TRBV24-1	.	TRBJ1-2	TGTGCCACCAGCCAGGACAGAAACTATGGCTACACCTTC	CATSQDRNYGYTF
.	TRBV4-1	.	TRBJ2-5	TGCGCCAGCAGCCAAAGACAGCAGGGGTACCAAGAGACCCAGTACTTC	CASSQRQQGYQETQYF
.	TRBV7-2	.	TRBJ1-2	TGTGCCAGCAACAAAGATATGACGGACCTCTATGGCTACACCTTC	CASNKDMTDLYGYTF
TRBD2	TRBV2	.	TRBJ2-1	TGTGCCAGCAGTGAACCGCGCGGGAGGGACTTAACTTACAATGAGCAGTTCTTC	CASSEPRGRDLTYNEQFF
.	TRBV6-1	once	TRBJ1-5	TGTGCCAGCAGTGAACGAGGCAGGGATAGCAATCAGCCCCAGCATTTT	CASSERGRDSNQPQHF
.	TRBV5-1	.	TRBJ2-4	TGCGCCAGCAGCTTAAGTGCGGGCATCAGACGGGAGCAGTACTTC	CASSLSAGIRREQYF
.	TRBV20-1	once	TRBJ2-3	TGCAGTGCTAGACAGGGGAACACGCAGTATTTT	CSARQGNTQYF
.	TRBV6-2/TRBV6-3	.	TRBJ2-7	TGTGCCAGCAGACTATGGACTGGCCAATACGAGCAGTACTTC	CASRLWTGQYEQYF
TRBD2	TRBV5-1	.	TRBJ2-1	TGCGCCAGCAGCTCGATAGAGGCGGGGGGGCCCCACAATGAGCAGTTCTTC	CASSSIEAGGPHNEQFF
.	TRBV4-2	.	TRBJ1-1	TGTGCCAGCAGCGCCATTTTGAACACTGAAGCTTTCTTT	CASSAILNTEAFF
.	TRBV6-5	.	TRBJ2-7	TGTGCCAGCAGACACCGGGACTCCTACGAGCAGTACTTC	CASRHRDSYEQYF
.	TRBV29-1	.	TRBJ2-3	TGCAGCGTTGTGGATTCTAGCACAGATACGCAGTATTTT	CSVVDSSTDTQYF
.	TRBV7-2	.	TRBJ2-1	TGTGCCAGCAGCCCGTGGACAGTTTACAATGAGCAGTTCTTC	CASSPWTVYNEQFF
.	TRBV4-1	.	TRBJ2-3	TGCGCCAGCAGCCAAGGCCCTCCCAGGACAAGCACAGATACGCAGTATTTT	CASSQGPPRTSTDTQYF
.	TRBV5-6	.	TRBJ2-4	TGTGCCGGCAGCCAGACTAAGGGCAAAAACATTCAGTACTTC	CAGSQTKGKNIQYF
.	TRBV27	.	TRBJ2-1	TGTGCCAGCAAGGAGGGCTTCAATGAGCAGTTCTTC	CASKEGFNEQFF
TRBD1	TRBV6-1	.	TRBJ2-5	TGTGCCAGCAGTGACAGGACAGGGGGGTACCAAGAGACCCAGTACTTC	CASSDRTGGYQETQYF
.	TRBV7-9	.	TRBJ2-1	TGTGCCAGCAGCCCCCCCGCTAGCACGCCCCCAGGAACCTACAATGAGCAGTTCTTC	CASSPPASTPPGTYNEQFF
.	TRBV20-1	.	TRBJ1-1	TGCAGTGCCAGTGGGTTAACTGAAGCTTTCTTT	CSASGLTEAFF